This TCR beta chain is drawn from a study of blood T cell repertoires in COVID-19. Overall study: Both acute and convalescent COVID-19 samples were obtained from the United States, Italy and Spain. The analysed material was cDNA or gDNA that came from T cells, B-cell-depleted T cells, or PBMCs.

This CDR3 has 15 amino acids. Germline V CDR1 and CDR2: SEHNR, FQNEAQ (reference sequence). The trim removed 6 bases at V and 0 bases at J, leaving 5 bases unmatched. The table came from immunoSEQ multiplex PCR; TCRdb's copy has only in-frame clones and leaves some out. The data hold around 430,000 clones, with approximately 90% observed a single time. V gene TRBV7-9 combines with J gene TRBJ2-7; 10 positions match TRBD2. This receptor was obtained from a woman in her forties or fifties who had recovered from COVID-19. Specimen: PBMCs or T cells enriched from blood (not recorded which). The CDR3 here is CASSPWTSGSYEQYF. The DNA of the CDR3 is TGTGCCAGCAGTCCATGGACTAGCGGCTCCTACGAGCAGTACTTC.